This T cell receptor (beta chain) was obtained from a study of CD8+ T cells in alopecia areata. The overall study: Severity scores in treated patients reflected the percentage of scalp affected.

Reverse transcription of extracted RNA yielded cDNA, which provided the sequencing template. Clones were sequenced by immunoSEQ multiplex PCR, and TCRdb holds only the in-frame ones, with some missing. The data show approximately 210,000 clones, roughly two fifths seen once. The treatment denotes: oral pan-JAK inhibitor, 5-10 mg twice daily. About this clone itself: Its specificity is unknown.

Per germline, CDR1 SQVTM and CDR2 ANQGSEA. V lost 4 bases, J lost 4 bases, and 3 bases stayed unmatched. This CDR3 has 13 residues. Study results and limitations: Tofacitinib significantly brought down scalp clonality and expanded CD8+ clones among top 100.

The clonotype comes from a human donor with alopecia areata. This specimen was CD4+ T cells sorted from blood, taken at approximately week 39, from a patient treated with tofacitinib. The V call is TRBV29-1, the J call TRBJ2-1, with 8 bases identical to TRBD1. CDR3 sequence reads: CSVGQGAYNEQFF. Written as DNA, the CDR3 is TGCAGCGTTGGGCAGGGGGCATACAATGAGCAGTTCTTC.